The 30 T cell receptor beta chains below were found in one sample sequenced in a study of Graves' ophthalmopathy and Graves' hyperthyroidism. For repertoire sequencing, the TCR beta CDR3 regions were amplified from RNA transcripts. HTBI-primed RT-PCR formed the first round, and a multiplex PCR formed the second. MiXCR, applied by TCRdb to the multiplex PCR reads, yields one record per CDR3 protein. The data hold almost 750,000 distinct CDR3 sequences, with around 40% observed a single time. Sequencing used peripheral blood. The receptor set was obtained from an adult man with Graves' ophthalmopathy.

CDR3: CASSSPGEYYGYTF. The CDR3 DNA reads TGTGCCAGCAGCTCCCCAGGAGAGTACTATGGCTACACCTTC. The chain recombines TRBV7-9 with TRBJ1-2; no firm D call. This CDR3 has 14 amino acids. The V end was cut by 4 bases, the J end by 3 bases, with 12 bases between. CDR1 and CDR2 (germline): SEHNR, FQNEAQ (reference sequence). The full variable domain, completed using reference TRBV7-9 and TRBJ1-2, is DTGVSQNPRHKITKRGQNVTFRCDPISEHNRLYWYRQTLGQGPEFLTYFQNEAQLEKSRLLSDRFSAERPKGSFSTLEIQRTEQGDSAMYLCASSSPGEYYGYTFGSGTRLTVV.

The V gene is TRBV19, the J gene TRBJ1-1, with 7 bases identical to TRBD1. This CDR3 comprises 13 residues. The V gene's germline CDR1 is LNHDA and CDR2 SQIVND (reference sequence). With 9 bases clipped from V and 4 bases from J, the junction kept 8 bases outside the gene matches. The CDR3 protein is CASSHRTGTEAFF. CDR3 sequence (DNA): TGTGCCAGCAGCCACAGGACAGGCACTGAAGCTTTCTTT. Together with reference TRBV19 and TRBJ1-1, the CDR3 gives the full variable domain: DGGITQSPKYLFRKEGQNVTLSCEQNLNHDAMYWYRQDPGQGLRLIYYSQIVNDFQKGDIAEGYSVSREKKESFPLTVTSAQKNPTAFYLCASSHRTGTEAFFGQGTRLTVV.

This clonotype was seen at least ten times. The genes are TRBV7-2 and TRBJ1-2, with D hard to call. Germline assignment: CDR1 SGHTA and CDR2 FQGNSA. Trimming left V 4 bases short and J 2 bases short, with 8 bases between. The CDR3 runs to 13 residues. CDR3 in DNA: TGTGCCAGCAGCTCACGCCAAAACTATGGCTACACCTTC. Residues: CASSSRQNYGYTF.

The J gene is TRBJ1-2, the V gene TRBV6-1, with TRBD1 as a possible D gene (5 bases). Germline V gives CDR1 MNHNS, CDR2 SASEGT. The CDR3 consists of 14 residues. The germline V and J ends were trimmed by 7 bases and 7 bases, with 19 bases remaining between them. The DNA for the CDR3 is TGTGCCAGCACCGGGGCCCTGGGCGGGGCTGGCTACACCTTC. Its translation: CASTGALGGAGYTF.

The genes are TRBV7-9 and TRBJ2-7, with D tentatively TRBD1 (6 bases). CDR1 and CDR2 (germline): SEHNR, FQNEAQ (reference sequence). Trimming removed 2 bases at V and 9 bases at J, with 11 bases between. The CDR3 has 12 amino acids. CDR3 nucleotides: TGTGCCAGCAGCTTAAGGCAGGGGTTGCAGTACTTC. It specifies CASSLRQGLQYF. Complete variable domain (other parts from reference TRBV7-9 and TRBJ2-7): DTGVSQNPRHKITKRGQNVTFRCDPISEHNRLYWYRQTLGQGPEFLTYFQNEAQLEKSRLLSDRFSAERPKGSFSTLEIQRTEQGDSAMYLCASSLRQGLQYFGPGTRLTVT.

Notes on this clonotype: Relative to the germline gene, one junction end is altered; a read error may explain this. The chain employs TRBV5-1 and TRBJ2-7; tentatively, D is TRBD1 or TRBD2 (5 bases each). Germline V gives CDR1 SGHRS, CDR2 YFSETQ. The CDR3 runs 17 residues. The DNA of the CDR3 is TGCGCCAGCAGCTTGGCCCCCTGGGCAGGGAGCTCCCACGAGCAGTACTTC. Translated, it gives CASSLAPWAGSSHEQYF.

In its sample, this clonotype was seen many times. This sequence joins TRBV10-1 and TRBJ2-2; TRBD1 is a possible D gene (6 bases). The CDR3 has 14 amino acids. In germline, CDR1 is WNHNN, CDR2 SYGVQD (reference sequence). Between the trimmed V and J ends, which lost 5 bases and 4 bases, there was a span of 11 bases. Here the CDR3 reads CASSPGQITGELFF. The DNA of the CDR3 is TGCGCCAGCAGTCCAGGACAGATCACCGGGGAGCTGTTTTTT.

This clonotype was recorded a few times. This chain links TRBV25-1 with TRBJ1-6, with 7 nucleotides matching TRBD1. The CDR3 sequence is 15 residues long. The germline CDR1 and CDR2 sequences are MGHDK and SYGVNS. J lost 9 bases, V lost 6 bases, and 11 bases had no gene match. The CDR3 region has the DNA TGTGCCAGCAGCCAACCGACAGGGCCGAGTTCACCCCTCCACTTT. Translated, it gives CASSQPTGPSSPLHF.

The gene calls are TRBV20-1 and TRBJ2-7; D possibly corresponds to TRBD2 (6 bases). Germline V CDR1 and CDR2: DFQATT, SNEGSKA (reference sequence). With 1 base removed from V and 2 bases from J, the gap between germline ends came to 9 bases. The CDR3 extends over 13 amino acids. CDR3 sequence: CSARGAGPYEQYF. The CDR3 region has the DNA TGCAGTGCTAGAGGGGCGGGGCCCTACGAGCAGTACTTC.

The genes are TRBV29-1 and TRBJ1-6, with D possibly being TRBD1 (6 bases). Trimming pared 4 bases from V and 7 bases from J, leaving 8 bases between. There are 12 residues in the CDR3. From germline, CDR1 is SQVTM and CDR2 ANQGSEA. In DNA, the CDR3 is TGCAGCGTTGGACAGGCCAATTCACCCCTCCACTTT. Protein product: CSVGQANSPLHF.

A remark on this clonotype: A junction end diverges from the germline sequence, so it may reflect a read error. The rearrangement uses TRBV25-1 and TRBJ2-2; D gene ambiguous. Germline loops: CDR1 MGHDK, CDR2 SYGVNS. The length of the CDR3 is 12 residues. This chain's CDR3 is CARSARTGELFF. Written as DNA, the CDR3 is TGTGCCAGGAGTGCTAGGACCGGGGAGCTGTTTTTT.

This clonotype was detected only once. V is TRBV20-1 and J is TRBJ2-5, with D perhaps TRBD1 (6 bases). The CDR3 is 14 amino acids. The V and J ends lost 6 bases and 5 bases respectively, with 19 bases between them. CDR1 and CDR2 (germline): DFQATT, SNEGSKA (reference sequence). The CDR3 DNA reads as TGCAGTGCAGCACCGCCAGGGGTGATGGAGACCCAGTACTTC. Translating gives CSAAPPGVMETQYF.

This clonotype occurred many times. The genes are TRBV7-9 and TRBJ2-5; perhaps TRBD2 as D (6 bases). Germline CDR1 and CDR2: SEHNR and FQNEAQ (reference sequence). The ends were cut back, 3 bases at V and 7 bases at J, with 15 bases in the middle. The CDR3 runs 14 residues. The CDR3 coding sequence is TGTGCCAGCAGCTTCGGGACTGCTTATGCGACCCAGTACTTC. This gives the protein CASSFGTAYATQYF.

This clonotype was seen ten or more times. The chain uses TRBV29-1 and TRBJ1-4, with D possibly being TRBD1 (5 bases). CDR1 SQVTM and CDR2 ANQGSEA come from the germline V gene. This CDR3 contains 14 residues. V shed 7 bases and J shed 5 bases, with 17 bases lying between them. Written as DNA, the CDR3 is TGCAGCGCCGCTGGGGGGAACGGAAATGAAAAACTGTTTTTT. Translated, it gives CSAAGGNGNEKLFF.

The gene calls are TRBV19 and TRBJ2-6; D perhaps matches TRBD2 (5 bases). The CDR3 runs 15 residues. V lost 6 bases, J lost 0 bases, and 9 bases lay in between. Germline CDR1 is LNHDA and CDR2 is SQIVND (reference sequence). CDR3 region: CASRGDFSGANVLTF. CDR3 in DNA: TGTGCCAGTAGGGGAGACTTCTCTGGGGCCAACGTCCTGACTTTC. Full variable domain (remainder filled in from reference TRBV19 and TRBJ2-6): DGGITQSPKYLFRKEGQNVTLSCEQNLNHDAMYWYRQDPGQGLRLIYYSQIVNDFQKGDIAEGYSVSREKKESFPLTVTSAQKNPTAFYLCASRGDFSGANVLTFGAGSRLTVL.

This chain connects TRBV13 to TRBJ1-6, with TRBD1 identical over 7 bases. From germline, CDR1 is PRHDT and CDR2 FYEKMQ (reference sequence). V lost 5 bases, J lost 7 bases, and 5 bases stayed unmatched. The CDR3 totals 14 residues. CDR3 sequence reads: CASSIGTANSPLHF. The CDR3, as DNA: TGTGCCAGCAGCATCGGGACAGCCAATTCACCCCTCCACTTT. The full variable domain, rest sourced from reference TRBV13 and TRBJ1-6, is AAGVIQSPRHLIKEKRETATLKCYPIPRHDTVYWYQQGPGQDPQFLISFYEKMQSDKGSIPDRFSAQQFSDYHSELNMSSLELGDSALYFCASSIGTANSPLHFGNGTRLTVT.

The gene calls are TRBV6-5 and TRBJ2-5; 7 bases map to TRBD2. CDR1 MNHEY and CDR2 SVGAGI come from the germline V gene. The CDR3 runs 15 residues. V was pared by 0 bases and J by 2 bases, with 3 bases of the junction left unmatched. The CDR3 is CASSYSLADQETQYF. The DNA for the CDR3 is TGTGCCAGCAGTTACTCTCTAGCGGATCAAGAGACCCAGTACTTC.

This clonotype was seen many times. An end of the junction does not agree with germline; a read error may underlie this. This chain uses TRBV4-1 with TRBJ1-1; 11 bases match TRBD1. Per the germline V gene, CDR1 is MGHRA and CDR2 is YSYEKL. The CDR3 loop spans 15 amino acids. CDR3 bases: TGTGCCAGCAGCCAACGGACAGGGGGCTATACTGAAGCTTTCTTT. Its translation: CASSQRTGGYTEAFF.

This clonotype was counted many times. The chain recombines TRBV15 with TRBJ2-5; 7 bases line up with TRBD2. Unmatched junction bases numbered 15, after V lost 5 bases and J lost 0 bases. Germline CDR1 is LNHNV and CDR2 is YYDKDF (reference sequence). CDR3 length: 18 amino acids. The CDR3 spells CATSLKGRGRAYQETQYF. The DNA for the CDR3 is TGTGCCACCAGCCTTAAGGGGAGAGGGAGGGCCTACCAAGAGACCCAGTACTTC.

To note about this clonotype: The missing conserved phenylalanine or tryptophan at the end of this CDR3 makes a read error likely. The chain couples TRBV2 to TRBJ1-2; no firm D call. Trimming removed 6 bases from V and 6 bases from J, with 14 bases in between. CDR1 is SNHLY and CDR2 is FYNNEI in the germline V gene. This CDR3 region has 13 residues. CDR3 sequence (DNA): TGTGCCAGCAGCCTGATGGTAGTCCATGGCTACACCCTC. Protein product: CASSLMVVHGYTL.

This clonotype was seen at least ten times. V and J are TRBV19 and TRBJ1-5; perhaps TRBD1 as D (6 bases). Germline values: CDR1 LNHDA, CDR2 SQIVND (reference sequence). V lost 8 bases to trimming and J lost 11 bases, with 19 bases between them. This CDR3 is 13 amino acids long. CDR3 region: CASGETGVLAQHF. In DNA form, the CDR3 reads TGTGCCAGTGGCGAGACAGGAGTACTCGCCCAGCATTTT.

Notes on this clonotype: The germline gene is not matched at one end of the junction; a read error may be the cause. This chain connects TRBV24-1 to TRBJ1-5; TRBD1 agrees at 7 bases. The CDR3 runs to 13 residues. Germline-derived CDR1 and CDR2 are KGHDR and SFDVKD. In DNA, the CDR3 is TGTGCCAGCAGTTCCGGGACAGCACAGCCCCAGCATTTT. Amino acid sequence: CASSSGTAQPQHF.

The J gene is TRBJ1-5, the V gene TRBV25-1, with D possibly being TRBD1 (5 bases). The CDR3 contains 15 residues. Trimming shortened V by 6 bases and J by 3 bases, and 15 bases separated the two germline ends. Germline V gene sequence: CDR1 MGHDK, CDR2 SYGVNS. The CDR3 DNA reads as TGTGCCAGCAGGGGGACCGATAACGACAATCAGCCCCAGCATTTT. It encodes CASRGTDNDNQPQHF.

Of note for this clonotype: One base away lies a much larger clone, so this may be a sequencing read error. The CDR3 region is CSQVSSTGELFF. The CDR3 DNA is TGCAGCCAGGTCTCGAGCACCGGGGAGCTGTTTTTT. This sequence joins TRBV29-1 and TRBJ2-2, with D hard to call. V was pared by 8 bases and J by 4 bases, with 11 bases between. The CDR3 runs to 12 residues. Germline V gene data show CDR1 as SQVTM and CDR2 as ANQGSEA.

This clonotype was observed at least ten times. The rearrangement uses TRBV29-1 and TRBJ2-7, with a tentative D call TRBD1 (5 bases). The V gene lost 6 bases and the J gene lost 5 bases, with 11 bases spanning the gap. CDR1 is SQVTM, CDR2 ANQGSEA, per germline. The CDR3 runs to 11 residues. CDR3 sequence (DNA): TGCAGCGTGGATGACAGCCACGAGCAGTACTTC. This encodes CSVDDSHEQYF.

The chain recombines TRBV20-1 with TRBJ1-2, with D perhaps TRBD1 (6 bases). The ends were cut back, 0 bases at V and 8 bases at J, with 13 bases in the middle. The CDR3 consists of 13 residues. The V gene's germline CDR1 is DFQATT and CDR2 SNEGSKA (reference sequence). The CDR3 spells CSARDERGGGYTF. In DNA, the CDR3 is TGCAGTGCTAGAGATGAGAGGGGGGGCGGCTACACCTTC.

This clonotype was seen ten or more times. J is TRBJ2-7 and V is TRBV10-3; D might be TRBD1 (6 bases). Germline loops: CDR1 ENHRY, CDR2 SYGVKD. Trimming took off 0 bases at V and 6 bases at J, with 9 bases between the two ends. The CDR3 is made up of 13 amino acids. The CDR3 is CAISESRTVEQYF. CDR3 bases: TGTGCCATCAGTGAGTCCCGGACAGTCGAGCAGTACTTC.

This sequence joins TRBV20-1 and TRBJ2-7; TRBD2 might be the D (5 bases). Germline lookup yields CDR1 DFQATT and CDR2 SNEGSKA (reference sequence). The CDR3 length is 13 residues. V shed 8 bases and J shed 3 bases, with 17 bases lying between them. CDR3 residues: CSPGLALGYEQYF. CDR3 nucleotides: TGCAGTCCAGGACTGGCACTCGGCTACGAGCAGTACTTC.

J is TRBJ1-2 and V is TRBV25-1; D perhaps matches TRBD1 (6 bases). CDR3 size: 17 residues. Trimming removed 5 bases at V and 2 bases at J, with 21 bases between. The germline V gene has CDR1 MGHDK and CDR2 SYGVNS. The CDR3 spells CASSPSPAGGWNYGYTF. The CDR3 DNA reads TGTGCCAGCAGTCCGAGCCCCGCCGGGGGCTGGAACTATGGCTACACCTTC.

There are many counts of this clonotype. Compared with germline, one end of the junction differs, possibly owing to a read error. The J gene is TRBJ1-2, the V gene TRBV10-3; 8 bases are shared with TRBD1. The CDR3 is 14 amino acids. Germline assignment: CDR1 ENHRY and CDR2 SYGVKD. CDR3 protein: CASSRQGLAGGYTF. CDR3 coding DNA: TGTGCCAGCAGTCGACAGGGGTTAGCGGGTGGCTACACCTTC.